Reported below is one T cell receptor beta chain. The antigen is not known. PCR or immunohistochemistry showed mismatch repair deficiency in every enrolled patient. TCRs were sequenced from three patients responding to pembrolizumab. These data are taken from a study of PD-1 blockade in mismatch repair-deficient tumors. Study-level background: Patients had approximately 13 mismatch repair-deficient cancer types and were previously treated and progressing.

Study observations and caveats: Rapid post-treatment expansion, then contraction, generally preceding radiologic response, marked tumor-resident clones.

TCRdb's table, derived via immunoSEQ multiplex PCR, lists solely in-frame clones and lacks some. In the table there are tens of thousands of clones, around 88% of which are singletons. Per the germline V gene, CDR1 is SGHKS and CDR2 is YYEKEE (reference sequence). Trimming left V 2 bases short and J 7 bases short, with 9 bases between. This CDR3 is 12 amino acids long. The J gene is TRBJ1-1, the V gene TRBV5-5; D might be TRBD1 (6 bases). Specimen: peripheral blood, collected 52 weeks after starting pembrolizumab. This TCR was sampled from an adult with mismatch repair-deficient cancer. The CDR3 reads CASSFRGLEAFF. The CDR3 coding sequence is TGTGCCAGCAGCTTCCGGGGGCTTGAAGCTTTCTTT.